One T cell receptor (beta chain) is described in this entry. Its cognate antigen is unknown. CDR1 and CDR2 from the germline V gene are MDHEN and SYDVKM. J was trimmed by 0 bases and V by 6 bases; bases with no gene match: 10. This CDR3 has 16 residues. The data were taken from a study of shared clonotypes between healthy human individuals. Notes on the study in general: Sorted-subset sequencing, rarefaction showed, was incomplete despite large depth. Clonotype sharing among donors was expected to depend on sequencing depth.

Using immunoSEQ multiplex PCR, the repertoire was profiled, and TCRdb retains in-frame clones only, with some absent. The sample includes 2 million to 3 million clones, 80% to 95% of them seen just once. The TCR originated in a man aged 18 to 29 in good health. Some clones in this sample may be carry-over from other donors' samples. Material: naive CD4+ T cells from PBMCs. Stated subset: CD45RA+ positively selected. The chain recombines TRBV28 with TRBJ2-7, with 8 bases identical to TRBD1. The CDR3 DNA follows: TGTGCCAGCAGCTCCCCCCCTGGGACAGGCTCCTACGAGCAGTACTTC. Its protein product is CASSSPPGTGSYEQYF.